Below are 2 T cell receptor beta chains sequenced from a single sample in a study of blood T cell repertoires in COVID-19. The assay was immunoSEQ multiplex PCR, and TCRdb's table has in-frame clones only and misses some. Counted here are about 120,000 clones, around nine tenths occurring once; the ten biggest clones make up approximately 19%. The sample comprised peripheral blood. All receptors come from a human donor with acute or convalescent COVID-19. The donor label of this sample is uncertain.

The chain carries TRBV18 and TRBJ2-2; no definite D call. Germline-derived CDR1 and CDR2 are KGHSH and LQKENI. Trimming took 6 bases from V and 4 from J, leaving 6 bases between them. This CDR3 is 12 amino acids long. The CDR3 reads CASSLRTGELFF. CDR3 in DNA: TGTGCCAGCTCCCTGCGCACCGGGGAGCTGTTTTTT.

The chain has TRBV4-3 and TRBJ2-7; 7 nucleotides match TRBD2. Losses at the gene ends were 1 base for V and 2 bases for J; bases not matched to a gene: 5. CDR3 length: 15 amino acids. CDR1 and CDR2 from the germline V gene are LGHNA and YSLEER. The CDR3 DNA reads TGCGCCAGCAGCCAAGGTCTAGCGGACCCCTACGAGCAGTACTTC. Translating it yields CASSQGLADPYEQYF.